The following is a T cell receptor (beta chain) sequence with its context. The antigen remains undetermined. The data were taken from a study of shared clonotypes between healthy human individuals. Study-wide results and caveats: The generation probabilities recorded for non-shared clonotypes fell below those of clonotypes shared by all four donors. The small donor group covered limited genetic and exposure diversity. Of the naive CD4 clonotypes, roughly 5% were shared across a few donors.

The method was immunoSEQ multiplex PCR; TCRdb's version includes in-frame clones alone and lacks a portion of them. The repertoire consists of 900,000 to 1,200,000 clones, with around 78% occurring once and the leading ten covering around 0.61%. Sequenced input: memory CD4+ T cells from PBMCs. Subset noted: CD45RA-negative fraction. The origin of this receptor is a man aged 18-30 years in good health. Some clones in this sample may be carry-over from other donors' samples.

CDR3 nucleotide sequence: TGTGCCTGGAGTGCCTCCCGTTGGGGCGGGGTCTACAATGAGCAGTTCTTC. Translating it yields CAWSASRWGGVYNEQFF. This sequence joins TRBV30 and TRBJ2-1, with D possibly TRBD2 on 6 matching bases. The V end lost 1 base, the J end lost 3 bases, and 19 bases lay between the germline ends. This CDR3 contains 17 residues. Germline V gives CDR1 GTSNPN, CDR2 SVGIG (reference sequence).